The clone carrying this T cell receptor beta chain was found a few times. Its specificity is not known. This entry is derived from a study of regulatory T cells in long-lasting Graves disease. Broader study findings: Persistent disease showed a preference for TRBV28, TRBJ1-2 and TRBJ2-5. With 2,500 to 3,000 shared public clonotypes, persistent patients exceeded new patients, who shared about a thousand. Owing to a sample size that was small, accuracy may have been reduced.

HTBI primers from iRepertoire and Arm-PCR of CDR3 regions yielded the TCR beta libraries. TCRdb re-derived calls from the multiplex PCR reads in MiXCR, one entry per CDR3 protein. The sample carries roughly 400,000 distinct CDR3 sequences, 21% recorded once. Documented time point: persistent/refractory GD, antithyroid drugs over 5 years with positive TRAb. Isolated PBMC RNA provided the starting material for the TCR library. Patients all came to the study from an endocrinology department in Xi'an, China. Germline V gene sequence: CDR1 SGHRS, CDR2 YFSETQ. Trimming cost V 0 bases and J 4 bases, with 13 bases left between them. CDR3 length: 15 residues.

The receptor was derived from a female donor with Graves disease. The specimen was peripheral blood mononuclear cells (PBMCs), collected when the disease was refractory, from a patient treated with antithyroid drugs. The chain combines TRBV5-1 with TRBJ2-5; no firm D call. The CDR3 region is CASSLEGRVVETQYF. The DNA of the CDR3 is TGCGCCAGCAGCTTGGAGGGTAGGGTTGTAGAGACCCAGTACTTC.